These 7 T cell receptor beta chains came from one sample sequenced in a study of cytomegalovirus exposure and HLA in healthy donors (dated by TCRdb to the late 2010s). The library came from the immunoSEQ multiplex PCR assay. The multiplex PCR relied on a mix of 60 forward primers for TCR Vbeta segments and 13 reverse primers for TCR Jbeta segments. TCRdb took over this immuneACCESS table, retaining in-frame rearrangements with V and J assigned. Such tables are incomplete; in checked studies, under half of the missing clones stem from an unresolved V gene, and the remainder is unexplained. The sample table holds about 160,000 clones, of which roughly 87% were seen once. The leading ten clones occupy about 1.6% of the sample. The sequencing input was PBMCs. All receptors come from a girl between 5 and 17 years old in good health and CMV-seropositive.

The gene calls are TRBV5-1 and TRBJ2-1; 8 positions match TRBD2. The CDR3 is 16 amino acids. J gave up 6 bases and V 4 bases, and 12 bases lay outside the gene matches. CDR1 is SGHRS, CDR2 YFSETQ, per germline. In DNA, the CDR3 is TGCGCCAGCAGCAGTGTCTCGGGAGGGAGCGGCAATGAGCAGTTCTTC. Its protein is CASSSVSGGSGNEQFF.

The chain is built from TRBV11-2 and TRBJ1-2; 9 bases match TRBD1. The CDR3 has 14 residues. CDR1 SGHAT and CDR2 FQNNGV come from the germline V gene. The V and J ends lost 8 bases and 4 bases, in that order; junction bases with no gene match: 8. The CDR3 DNA is TGTGCCAGCCATCGGACAGGGGTGACCTATGGCTACACCTTC. Amino acids: CASHRTGVTYGYTF.

The chain combines TRBV6-5 with TRBJ2-3, with D possibly TRBD1 on 6 matching bases. The CDR3 runs to 14 residues. Germline lookup yields CDR1 MNHEY and CDR2 SVGAGI. V lost 6 bases and J lost 4, with 14 bases in between. The CDR3 sequence: CASSSTGLADTQYF. The DNA for the CDR3 is TGTGCCAGCAGCAGCACAGGGCTTGCAGATACGCAGTATTTT.

The chain couples TRBV7-9 to TRBJ2-7; the match to TRBD1 covers 9 bases. The ends lost 4 bases at V and 7 bases at J; junction bases unmatched: 11. Germline CDR1 is SEHNR and CDR2 is FQNEAQ (reference sequence). The CDR3 is 15 amino acids. The CDR3 loop is CASSSDRGFSGEQYF. The CDR3 coding sequence is TGTGCCAGCAGCTCGGACAGGGGATTTTCGGGTGAGCAGTACTTC.

The rearrangement joins TRBV7-8 to TRBJ2-7, with 8 bases that match TRBD1. From germline, CDR1 is SGHVS and CDR2 FQNEAQ. CDR3 size: 13 residues. V shed 3 bases and J 4 bases; nucleotides not matched to a gene: 2. This CDR3 is CASSFTGGYEQYF. CDR3 bases: TGTGCCAGCAGCTTTACAGGGGGGTACGAGCAGTACTTC.

The chain employs TRBV5-4 and TRBJ2-6, with no clear D. From germline, CDR1 is SGHNT and CDR2 YYREEE (reference sequence). This CDR3 region has 16 residues. Deletions cut 4 bases from V and 0 bases from J, with 11 bases between. The CDR3 protein is CASSRDINSGANVLTF. The CDR3 nucleotides read TGTGCCAGCAGCCGAGACATTAACTCTGGGGCCAACGTCCTGACTTTC.

The J gene is TRBJ2-2, the V gene TRBV7-3, with TRBD1 matching over 7 bases. CDR1 is SGHTA and CDR2 is FQGTGA in the germline V gene. V was clipped by 5 bases and J by 5 bases; unmatched bases: 5. There are 14 residues in the CDR3. The CDR3 nucleotides read TGTGCCAGCAGCGCGTACAGGGGAACCGGGGAGCTGTTTTTT. It is translated as CASSAYRGTGELFF.